What follows are 22 T cell receptor beta chains derived from one specimen sequenced in a study of cytomegalovirus exposure and HLA in healthy donors (dated by TCRdb to about 2017). The receptor library was made with the immunoSEQ multiplex PCR assay. The multiplex PCR relied on a mix of 60 forward primers for TCR Vbeta segments and 13 reverse primers for TCR Jbeta segments. TCRdb took over this immuneACCESS table, retaining in-frame rearrangements with V and J assigned. Such tables are incomplete; in checked studies, under half of the missing clones stem from an unresolved V gene, and the remainder is unexplained. The sample yields 45,000 to 60,000 clones; around 70% were counted once. Jointly, the top ten make up approximately 10% of the sample. The sequenced sample consisted of PBMCs. The receptors derive from a woman in her fifties or sixties in good health and CMV-seronegative.

This chain uses TRBV11-2 with TRBJ2-6; tentatively, D is TRBD2 (6 bases). V was clipped by 0 bases and J by 13 bases, with 10 bases between them. This CDR3 is built from 13 residues. Germline CDR1 and CDR2: SGHAT and FQNNGV. CDR3 in amino acids: CASSLDWAGVLTF. CDR3 DNA: TGTGCCAGCAGCTTAGATTGGGCGGGGGTCCTGACTTTC.

The V and J genes are TRBV30 and TRBJ2-5; 12 nucleotides align to TRBD1. The CDR3 length is 14 residues. The trim removed 5 bases at V and 5 bases at J, leaving 6 bases unmatched. CDR1 is GTSNPN and CDR2 is SVGIG in the germline V gene (reference sequence). Written as DNA, the CDR3 is TGTGCCTGGGGGACAGGGGGCCCCCAGGAGACCCAGTACTTC. This encodes CAWGTGGPQETQYF.

This clone appeared once. V usage is TRBV30 and J usage is TRBJ1-3; TRBD1 is a possible D gene (6 bases). CDR3 length equals 16 residues. Germline CDR1 reads GTSNPN; CDR2 reads SVGIG (reference sequence). Trimming shortened V by 0 bases and J by 0 bases, and 12 bases separated the two germline ends. The CDR3 coding sequence is TGTGCCTGGAGTGTAGGGACATCGAGCTCTGGAAACACCATATATTTT. It specifies CAWSVGTSSSGNTIYF.

The chain recombines TRBV6-5 with TRBJ1-2, with 7 bases identical to TRBD1. Germline CDR1 and CDR2: MNHEY and SVGAGI. The CDR3 is 14 amino acids. Losses at the gene ends were 0 bases for V and 4 bases for J; bases not matched to a gene: 2. CDR3 residues: CASSYSRGLYGYTF. CDR3 nucleotide sequence: TGTGCCAGCAGTTACTCGAGGGGGCTCTATGGCTACACCTTC.

The J gene is TRBJ2-1, the V gene TRBV30, with 9 bases that match TRBD2. The V gene's germline CDR1 is GTSNPN and CDR2 SVGIG (reference sequence). The CDR3 extends over 16 amino acids. V lost 3 bases to trimming and J lost 5 bases; unmatched junction nucleotides: 11. CDR3: CAWSRWASGNHNEQFF. DNA of the CDR3: TGTGCCTGGAGCAGATGGGCTAGCGGGAATCACAATGAGCAGTTCTTC.

The chain links TRBV28 to TRBJ1-2, with 7 bases fitting TRBD1. The CDR3 has 13 amino acids. CDR1 MDHEN and CDR2 SYDVKM come from the germline V gene. The junction had 4 bases not matched to a gene; V was cut back by 6 bases and J by 3 bases. CDR3 residues: CASSPGTDYGYTF. The CDR3 nucleotides are TGTGCCAGCAGCCCCGGGACAGACTATGGCTACACCTTC.

J is TRBJ2-5 and V is TRBV7-3; a weak D match, TRBD2 (6 bases). The CDR3 length is 15 residues. V lost 3 bases, J lost 2 bases, and 13 bases lay in between. From germline, CDR1 is SGHTA and CDR2 FQGTGA. The CDR3: CASSFLAGLQETQYF. The DNA of the CDR3 is TGTGCCAGCAGCTTCCTTGCGGGGCTTCAAGAGACCCAGTACTTC.

This sequence joins TRBV5-1 and TRBJ1-6; D is perhaps TRBD1 (6 bases). Germline V gives CDR1 SGHRS, CDR2 YFSETQ. Trimming left V 0 bases short and J 2 bases short, with 15 bases between. This CDR3 comprises 18 residues. The CDR3, as DNA: TGCGCCAGCAGCTTGGCCGCAGGACAGACCCCCTATAATTCACCCCTCCACTTT. It is translated as CASSLAAGQTPYNSPLHF.

This chain joins TRBV2 and TRBJ1-5; 8 nucleotides line up with TRBD1. The CDR3 totals 15 residues. Per the germline V gene, CDR1 is SNHLY and CDR2 is FYNNEI. The V gene end was trimmed by 4 bases and the J gene end by 6 bases; junction bases not matched to a gene: 8. The CDR3 DNA follows: TGTGCCAGCAGTGGAGGGACAGGCCTCGTTCAGCCCCAGCATTTT. Protein sequence: CASSGGTGLVQPQHF.

V gene TRBV7-3 combines with J gene TRBJ2-5; 7 bases align to TRBD1. V gave up 2 bases and J gave up 4 bases; unmatched junction bases: 4. CDR3 size: 14 residues. CDR1 is SGHTA and CDR2 is FQGTGA in the germline V gene. CDR3 coding DNA: TGTGCCAGCAGCTTAGACAGGGAAGGAGAGACCCAGTACTTC. Encoded protein: CASSLDREGETQYF.

This clone has just one count. V is TRBV19 and J is TRBJ2-2; a weak D match, TRBD1 (5 bases). Trimming removed 3 bases from V and 1 base from J, with 6 bases in between. The CDR3 is 14 residues long. Germline V gene sequence: CDR1 LNHDA, CDR2 SQIVND (reference sequence). CDR3 protein: CASSMQGNTGELFF. DNA of the CDR3: TGTGCCAGTAGTATGCAGGGGAACACCGGGGAGCTGTTTTTT.

This rearrangement joins TRBV30 to TRBJ2-5; D may be TRBD1 (5 bases). V lost 5 bases to trimming and J lost 1 base, with 8 bases between them. From germline, CDR1 is GTSNPN and CDR2 SVGIG (reference sequence). CDR3 length equals 12 residues. CDR3 in amino acids: CAWRQFQETQYF. The CDR3 DNA reads TGTGCCTGGCGACAGTTCCAAGAGACCCAGTACTTC.

The chain joins TRBV28 to TRBJ2-7; 7 bases line up with TRBD2. Per the germline V gene, CDR1 is MDHEN and CDR2 is SYDVKM. J gave up 4 bases and V 7 bases, and 10 bases lay outside the gene matches. The CDR3 is 14 amino acids. The CDR3 DNA reads as TGTGCCAGCACACCTCCCCGGGGAGGGTACGAGCAGTACTTC. Its protein is CASTPPRGGYEQYF.

The chain has TRBV11-2 and TRBJ1-4; 7 nucleotides align to TRBD1. The CDR3 consists of 13 residues. Germline V gives CDR1 SGHAT, CDR2 FQNNGV. After removal of 5 bases from V and 7 bases from J, the junction contained 4 bases not matched to a gene. Written as DNA, the CDR3 is TGTGCCAGCAGCCCGACAGGGTCTGAAAAACTGTTTTTT. It encodes CASSPTGSEKLFF.

Only a few counts were recorded for this clone. V gene TRBV27 combines with J gene TRBJ1-1, with a weak D call TRBD1 (6 bases). Trimming removed 6 bases at V and 0 bases at J, with 14 bases between. CDR1 and CDR2 (germline): MNHEY, SMNVEV (reference sequence). The CDR3 is 15 amino acids. The chain's CDR3 is CASRTGTKMNTEAFF. CDR3 nucleotide sequence: TGTGCCAGCAGGACCGGGACAAAGATGAACACTGAAGCTTTCTTT.

The J gene is TRBJ2-7, the V gene TRBV18; TRBD1 matches 7 bases. Germline V gives CDR1 KGHSH, CDR2 LQKENI. The V and J ends lost 0 bases and 2 bases, in that order; junction bases with no gene match: 1. This CDR3 region has 14 residues. The CDR3 reads CASSPPGQTYEQYF. The CDR3 DNA reads as TGTGCCAGCTCACCACCGGGACAGACCTACGAGCAGTACTTC.

This clone was recorded a few times. The genes are TRBV28 and TRBJ2-1; 8 nucleotides line up with TRBD2. There are 14 residues in the CDR3. The junction had 4 bases not matched to a gene; V was cut back by 6 bases and J by 3 bases. Germline CDR1 reads MDHEN; CDR2 reads SYDVKM. The CDR3 DNA follows: TGTGCCAGCAGGCCGAGCGGGAGCTACAATGAGCAGTTCTTC. It translates to CASRPSGSYNEQFF.

This chain joins TRBV29-1 and TRBJ1-1; 7 bases align to TRBD1. This CDR3 region has 13 residues. The junction had 6 bases not matched to a gene; V was cut back by 7 bases and J by 1 base. Germline CDR1 reads SQVTM; CDR2 reads ANQGSEA. The CDR3 DNA reads TGCAGCGCTGGCCGACAGGGGAACACTGAAGCTTTCTTT. It is translated as CSAGRQGNTEAFF.

The J gene is TRBJ1-2, the V gene TRBV7-8, with D perhaps TRBD1 (5 bases). CDR3 length equals 14 residues. CDR1 and CDR2 from the germline V gene are SGHVS and FQNEAQ. Trimming shortened V by 5 bases and J by 5 bases, and 15 bases separated the two germline ends. The CDR3 reads CASSNIPGGYGYTF. For the CDR3, the DNA is TGTGCCAGCAGCAACATTCCGGGGGGGTATGGCTACACCTTC.

The chain joins TRBV6-6 to TRBJ1-1, with 7 bases lining up with TRBD1. V trimming: 10 bases; J trimming: 7 bases; junction bases outside the gene matches: 12. Per the germline V gene, CDR1 is MNHNY and CDR2 is SVGAGI (reference sequence). The CDR3 covers 13 residues. The CDR3 DNA follows: TGTGCCACCGGAACGGACAGGCCCATTGAAGCTTTCTTT. As protein: CATGTDRPIEAFF.

This clone was recorded a few times. The chain joins TRBV7-2 to TRBJ1-5, with TRBD1 matching over 8 bases. The V and J ends lost 4 bases and 3 bases, in that order; junction bases with no gene match: 11. The germline gives CDR1 SGHTA, CDR2 FQGNSA. The CDR3 extends over 17 amino acids. CDR3 protein: CASSSSTGTGPNQPQHF. In DNA, the CDR3 is TGTGCCAGCAGCTCCTCAACCGGGACAGGCCCCAATCAGCCCCAGCATTTT.

This rearrangement joins TRBV7-3 to TRBJ1-6, with TRBD1 as a possible D gene (5 bases). The V gene's germline CDR1 is SGHTA and CDR2 FQGTGA. Trimming pared 2 bases from V and 10 bases from J, leaving 15 bases between. The CDR3 is 15 amino acids. CDR3 sequence reads: CASSLWPGGESPLHF. Here the CDR3 DNA reads TGTGCCAGCAGCTTATGGCCGGGGGGGGAATCACCCCTCCACTTT.